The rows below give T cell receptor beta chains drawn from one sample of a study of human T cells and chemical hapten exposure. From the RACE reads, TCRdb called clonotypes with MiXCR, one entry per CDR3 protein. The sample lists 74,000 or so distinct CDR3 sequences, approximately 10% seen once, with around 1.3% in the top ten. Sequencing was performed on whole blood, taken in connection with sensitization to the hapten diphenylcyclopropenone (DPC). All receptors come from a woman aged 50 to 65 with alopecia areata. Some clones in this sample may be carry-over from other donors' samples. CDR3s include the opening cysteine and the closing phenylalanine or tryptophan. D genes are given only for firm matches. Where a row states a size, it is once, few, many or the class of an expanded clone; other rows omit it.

TGTGCCAGCAGTGTTCTAGCGCTCGGCACAGATACGCAGTATTTT	CASSVLALGTDTQYF	15	NA	TRBV2	TRBJ2-3	NA
TGTGCCAGCAGTCTGCCCAGAAGGTTTTTGTACTTC	CASSLPRRFLYF	12	few	TRBV28	TRBJ2-7	NA
TGCGCCAGCAGCCGACAGGGCCTGAACACTGAAGCTTTCTTT	CASSRQGLNTEAFF	14	many	TRBV5-1	TRBJ1-1	TRBD1
TGTGCCAGCAGCTTAGTAGCGGGAGGGCCTAATGAGCAGTTCTTC	CASSLVAGGPNEQFF	15	few	TRBV11-2	TRBJ2-1	TRBD2
TGCGCCAGCAGCTTGGCCGGACTAGCGGGAGCTGAGGAGACCCAGTACTTC	CASSLAGLAGAEETQYF	17	few	TRBV5-1	TRBJ2-5	TRBD2
TGTGCCAGCAGCTCTAGCGGCCACACCGGGGAGCTGTTTTTT	CASSSSGHTGELFF	14	NA	TRBV7-9	TRBJ2-2	TRBD2
TGTGCCAGCAGTTCCAGGGTGGGGGTTTACAATGAGCAGTTCTTC	CASSSRVGVYNEQFF	15	NA	TRBV12-3/TRBV12-4	TRBJ2-1	NA
TGCAGCGTTGAAGGGATGCGAACCTACAATGAGCAGTTCTTC	CSVEGMRTYNEQFF	14	NA	TRBV29-1	TRBJ2-1	NA
TGTGCCAGCGCCGGCGGCCCCTTGAACACTGAAGCTTTCTTT	CASAGGPLNTEAFF	14	NA	TRBV12-3/TRBV12-4	TRBJ1-1	NA
TGTGCCAGCAGCGCCAGGGTTGCCGGGGAGCTGTTTTTT	CASSARVAGELFF	13	NA	TRBV6-1	TRBJ2-2	NA
TGCGCCAGCAGCTCGGGACTAGCGGACTCCTACGAGCAGTACTTC	CASSSGLADSYEQYF	15	many	TRBV5-1	TRBJ2-7	TRBD2